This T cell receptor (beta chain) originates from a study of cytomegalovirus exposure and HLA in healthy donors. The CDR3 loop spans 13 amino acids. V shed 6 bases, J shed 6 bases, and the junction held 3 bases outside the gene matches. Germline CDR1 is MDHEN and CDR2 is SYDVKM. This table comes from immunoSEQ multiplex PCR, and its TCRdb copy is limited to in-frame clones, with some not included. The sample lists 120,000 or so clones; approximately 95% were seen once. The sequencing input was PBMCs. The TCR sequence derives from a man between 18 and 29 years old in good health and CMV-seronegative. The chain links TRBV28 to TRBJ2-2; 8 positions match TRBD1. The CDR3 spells CASRRTGPGELFF. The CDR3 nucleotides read TGTGCCAGCAGGAGGACAGGGCCCGGGGAGCTGTTTTTT. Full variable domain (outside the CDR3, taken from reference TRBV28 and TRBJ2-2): DVKVTQSSRYLVKRTGEKVFLECVQDMDHENMFWYRQDPGLGLRLIYFSYDVKMKEKGDIPEGYSVSREKKERFSLILESASTNQTSMYLCASRRTGPGELFFGEGSRLTVL.